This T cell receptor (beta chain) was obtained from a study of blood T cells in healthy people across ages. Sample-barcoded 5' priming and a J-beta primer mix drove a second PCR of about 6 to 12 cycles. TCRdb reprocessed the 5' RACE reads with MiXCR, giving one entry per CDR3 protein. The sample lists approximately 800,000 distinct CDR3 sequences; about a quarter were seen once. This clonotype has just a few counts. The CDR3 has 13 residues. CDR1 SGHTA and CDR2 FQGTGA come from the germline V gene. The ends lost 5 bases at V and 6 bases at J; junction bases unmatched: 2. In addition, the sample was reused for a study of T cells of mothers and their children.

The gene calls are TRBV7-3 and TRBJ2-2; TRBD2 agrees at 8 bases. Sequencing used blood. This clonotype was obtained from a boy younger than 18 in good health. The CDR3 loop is CASSMGLAGELFF. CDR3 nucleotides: TGTGCCAGCAGCATGGGACTAGCCGGGGAGCTGTTTTTT.